This TCR beta chain was documented in a study of regulatory T cells in long-lasting Graves disease. Study-wide points: Persistent Graves' patients showed reduced TCR diversity versus newly diagnosed patients.

Library construction for TCR beta used iRepertoire HTBI primers and Arm-PCR of CDR3 regions. TCRdb analysed the multiplex PCR reads with MiXCR anew, one entry per CDR3 protein. Seen here are 440,000 or so distinct CDR3 sequences, 15% observed once, and the top ten hold about a sixth. Ten or more counts support this clonotype. The antigen is undetermined. This CDR3 is built from 15 residues. CDR1 DFQATT and CDR2 SNEGSKA come from the germline V gene (reference sequence). V was clipped by 6 bases and J by 2 bases; unmatched bases: 10. Time point indicated: newly diagnosed GD, antithyroid drugs for less than 3 months. The TCR library used RNA extracted from PBMCs. The same specimen was also included in a second study, on T cells in Graves' hyperthyroidism and ophthalmopathy.

The source of this sequence is a woman in her thirties with Graves disease. The rearrangement links TRBV20-1 to TRBJ2-1; 7 bases match TRBD2. The material was peripheral blood mononuclear cells (PBMCs), obtained at new diagnosis, from a patient treated with antithyroid drugs. CDR3 region: CSAPTSVRAYNEQFF. CDR3 bases: TGCAGTGCGCCTACTAGCGTCAGAGCCTACAATGAGCAGTTCTTC.